These 22 T cell receptor beta chains came from one sample sequenced in a study of T cells of healthy individuals listed by TCRdb under 2018. The method behind the library was 5' RACE. Sequenced on an Illumina MiSeq. TCRdb cleaned the public reads at Q25 with fastp, built clones with MiXCR and kept in-frame beta chains. Rows are unified per CDR3 protein, each entry keeping the most common DNA and genes. Across this sample there are 60,000 to 70,000 distinct CDR3 sequences, with around 15% seen only once. The ten largest clones capture 4% to 5% of the sample. The receptors come from a human donor in good health.

This clonotype was found many times. This chain joins TRBV9 and TRBJ2-1; TRBD2 matches at 7 bases. Per the germline V gene, CDR1 is SGDLS and CDR2 is YYNGEE. This CDR3 has 14 amino acids. V shed 4 bases and J 0 bases; nucleotides not matched to a gene: 1. CDR3 DNA: TGTGCCAGCAGCACGGGGGGCTCCTACAATGAGCAGTTCTTC. Protein product: CASSTGGSYNEQFF.

This clonotype was counted ten times or more. The CDR3 region is CASSLSYQPQHF. Here the CDR3 DNA reads TGTGCCAGCAGCTTGAGCTATCAGCCCCAGCATTTT. The V call is TRBV7-9, the J call TRBJ1-5; D not certain. The V end lost 3 bases, the J end lost 5 bases, and 5 bases lay between the germline ends. Germline V gene sequence: CDR1 SEHNR, CDR2 FQNEAQ (reference sequence). This CDR3 contains 12 residues.

The chain uses TRBV4-3 and TRBJ2-7, with a weak D call TRBD2 (6 bases). The V gene's germline CDR1 is LGHNA and CDR2 YSLEER. The CDR3 covers 15 residues. Trimming removed 4 bases from V and 6 bases from J, with 19 bases in between. The CDR3 protein is CASSPAGQRAGEQYF. The CDR3 nucleotides read TGCGCCAGCAGCCCGGCGGGGCAAAGGGCGGGCGAGCAGTACTTC.

The chain has TRBV29-1 and TRBJ2-7, with D perhaps matching TRBD2 (6 bases). The CDR3 covers 13 residues. Germline CDR1 SQVTM, CDR2 ANQGSEA. Between the trimmed V and J ends, which lost 6 bases and 4 bases, there was a span of 16 bases. The CDR3 is CSVVGVAEYEQYF. Written as DNA, the CDR3 is TGCAGCGTCGTCGGGGTAGCGGAATACGAGCAGTACTTC.

At least ten counts were recorded for this clonotype. This chain uses TRBV2 with TRBJ2-3, with D possibly TRBD2 on 6 matching bases. The CDR3 is made up of 14 amino acids. The ends were cut back, 5 bases at V and 4 bases at J, with 13 bases in the middle. Germline CDR1 is SNHLY and CDR2 is FYNNEI. CDR3 nucleotide sequence: TGTGCCAGCAGTCTGGGGGGTAGTCCAGATACGCAGTATTTT. Translated: CASSLGGSPDTQYF.

V and J are TRBV3-1 and TRBJ2-1; D tentatively reads TRBD1 or TRBD2 (5 bases each). Trimming took off 1 base at V and 5 bases at J, with 24 bases between the two ends. The CDR3 has 19 amino acids. Germline V gene sequence: CDR1 LGHDT, CDR2 YNNKEL (reference sequence). The CDR3 is CASSQAKRGRGRNNNEQFF. As DNA, the CDR3 is TGTGCCAGCAGCCAAGCCAAGAGGGGTAGGGGTAGAAATAACAATGAGCAGTTCTTC.

The gene calls are TRBV5-6 and TRBJ1-1; D is possibly TRBD1 (6 bases). The V and J ends lost 6 bases and 6 bases respectively, with 21 bases between them. From germline, CDR1 is SGHDT and CDR2 YYEEEE. This CDR3 comprises 15 residues. The CDR3 loop is CASNLLQGGVAEAFF. As DNA, the CDR3 is TGTGCCAGCAACCTACTACAGGGTGGGGTTGCTGAAGCTTTCTTT.

This clonotype was observed many times. The chain combines TRBV6-1 with TRBJ2-1; D remains ambiguous. V gave up 2 bases and J gave up 3 bases, with 14 bases separating them. Germline loops: CDR1 MNHNS, CDR2 SASEGT. The CDR3 sequence is 16 residues long. The CDR3 DNA reads as TGTGCCAGCAGTGAATGGGCCGGTGAGGACTACAATGAGCAGTTCTTC. Translating it yields CASSEWAGEDYNEQFF.

This clonotype has just a few counts. The chain has TRBV5-1 and TRBJ1-6, with 9 bases matching TRBD1. The CDR3 consists of 17 residues. CDR1 and CDR2 from the germline V gene are SGHRS and YFSETQ. The ends lost 5 bases at V and 4 bases at J; junction bases unmatched: 10. This CDR3 reads CASRDRGTGFYNSPLHF. DNA of the CDR3: TGCGCCAGCAGGGACCGGGGGACAGGGTTTTATAATTCACCCCTCCACTTT.

In this sample, this clonotype turned up many times. The rearrangement uses TRBV13 and TRBJ2-7, with 8 bases that match TRBD2. CDR1 and CDR2 (germline): PRHDT, FYEKMQ (reference sequence). The CDR3 totals 13 residues. V was pared by 5 bases and J by 2 bases, with 2 bases of the junction left unmatched. The CDR3 sequence is CASSIAGTYEQYF. The DNA for the CDR3 is TGTGCCAGCAGCATAGCGGGGACCTACGAGCAGTACTTC. Together with reference TRBV13 and TRBJ2-7, the CDR3 gives the full variable domain: AAGVIQSPRHLIKEKRETATLKCYPIPRHDTVYWYQQGPGQDPQFLISFYEKMQSDKGSIPDRFSAQQFSDYHSELNMSSLELGDSALYFCASSIAGTYEQYFGPGTRLTVT.

This clonotype was recorded at least ten times. The genes are TRBV28 and TRBJ1-4; 11 bases match TRBD1. J was trimmed by 1 base and V by 5 bases; bases with no gene match: 9. Germline CDR1 is MDHEN and CDR2 is SYDVKM. The CDR3 totals 18 residues. The CDR3 spells CASSTERDRGETNEKLFF. For the CDR3, the DNA is TGTGCCAGCAGTACAGAGCGGGACAGGGGGGAAACTAATGAAAAACTGTTTTTT.

This clonotype has a count of ten or more. The chain carries TRBV20-1 and TRBJ2-7; 16 bases align to TRBD2. Per the germline V gene, CDR1 is DFQATT and CDR2 is SNEGSKA (reference sequence). The trim removed 5 bases at V and 1 base at J, leaving 8 bases unmatched. This CDR3 contains 17 residues. CDR3 region: CSAPAGLAGGASYEQYF. The CDR3, as DNA: TGCAGTGCTCCCGCGGGACTAGCGGGGGGGGCTTCCTACGAGCAGTACTTC.

In this sample, this clonotype turned up a few times. This chain links TRBV12-5 with TRBJ1-3, with 7 bases that match TRBD1. The V gene's germline CDR1 is LGHNT and CDR2 FRNRAP. Trimming took 1 base from V and 0 from J; bases not matched to a gene: 3. CDR3 length: 16 amino acids. This CDR3 is CASGLARQGSGNTIYF. The CDR3 coding sequence is TGTGCTAGTGGTTTGGCCCGACAGGGCTCTGGAAACACCATATATTTT.

This clonotype was picked up many times. This chain links TRBV6-5 with TRBJ2-3; the match to TRBD2 covers 16 bases. CDR1 is MNHEY, CDR2 SVGAGI, per germline. V trimming: 6 bases; J trimming: 5 bases; junction bases outside the gene matches: 17. This CDR3 has 20 amino acids. The DNA of the CDR3 is TGTGCCAGCAGGGGGCTCGGGACTAGCGGGAGGGCCAGGGATAGAGATACGCAGTATTTT. It encodes CASRGLGTSGRARDRDTQYF.

This clonotype was seen a handful of times. The rearrangement joins TRBV7-2 to TRBJ2-7; TRBD2 is a possible D gene (6 bases). The CDR3 runs 13 residues. V shed 6 bases and J shed 3 bases, with 12 bases lying between them. Per the germline V gene, CDR1 is SGHTA and CDR2 is FQGNSA. The CDR3 region is CASREGLFYEQYF. The CDR3 nucleotides read TGTGCCAGCAGAGAAGGACTATTCTACGAGCAGTACTTC. Full variable domain (outside the CDR3, taken from reference TRBV7-2 and TRBJ2-7): GAGVSQSPSNKVTEKGKDVELRCDPISGHTALYWYRQSLGQGLEFLIYFQGNSAPDKSGLPSDRFSAERTGGSVSTLTIQRTQQEDSAVYLCASREGLFYEQYFGPGTRLTVT.

The count of this clonotype is one. V and J are TRBV4-1 and TRBJ1-1; a weak D match, TRBD1 (6 bases). This CDR3 spans 15 amino acids. Germline assignment: CDR1 MGHRA and CDR2 YSYEKL. V was trimmed by 1 base and J by 4 bases, leaving 13 bases between them. The CDR3 region has the DNA TGCGCCAGCAGCCAAGCTGGGGGAGGGGGCACTGAAGCTTTCTTT. Amino acids: CASSQAGGGGTEAFF.

This clonotype has just a few counts. This chain uses TRBV2 with TRBJ2-7, with 8 bases aligning to TRBD1. CDR1 is SNHLY and CDR2 is FYNNEI in the germline V gene. The CDR3 length is 15 residues. J gave up 1 base and V 4 bases, and 6 bases lay outside the gene matches. The CDR3 protein is CASSGQGTLSYEQYF. The CDR3 DNA reads TGTGCCAGCAGTGGACAGGGGACCCTATCCTACGAGCAGTACTTC.

The table lists this clonotype with a few counts. The gene calls are TRBV7-9 and TRBJ2-3; 9 bases are shared with TRBD1. Germline lookup yields CDR1 SEHNR and CDR2 FQNEAQ (reference sequence). With 1 base clipped from V and 7 bases from J, the junction kept 6 bases outside the gene matches. The CDR3 has 15 amino acids. The DNA of the CDR3 is TGTGCCAGCAGCTTAGATGGGACAGGGTTAAATACGCAGTATTTT. This sequence encodes CASSLDGTGLNTQYF.

This clonotype came up a few times. DNA for the CDR3: TGCAGCGTTGAAGATCTCGGGGAGGGGACTGGAAACACCATATATTTT. It yields the protein CSVEDLGEGTGNTIYF. This sequence joins TRBV29-1 and TRBJ1-3, with D perhaps TRBD1 (5 bases). Between the trimmed V and J ends, which lost 0 bases and 2 bases, there was a span of 14 bases. Germline lookup yields CDR1 SQVTM and CDR2 ANQGSEA. This CDR3 is 16 amino acids long.

This clonotype was seen only a few times. V usage is TRBV4-2 and J usage is TRBJ1-2; D remains ambiguous. Trimming cost V 0 bases and J 7 bases, with 15 bases left between them. The CDR3 length is 15 residues. The germline gives CDR1 LGHNA, CDR2 YNFKEQ. CDR3 residues: CASSQDPEGLVGYTF. The CDR3 DNA reads as TGTGCCAGCAGCCAAGACCCGGAGGGTCTGGTTGGCTACACCTTC.

The sample holds a few counts of this clonotype. The chain is built from TRBV12-3 or TRBV12-4 and TRBJ1-1, with TRBD1 matching over 8 bases. The J segment lost 5 bases and the V segment lost 4 bases, leaving 9 bases of the junction unmatched. This CDR3 comprises 15 residues. CDR3 sequence: CASSSRQGIVTEAFF. The CDR3 DNA reads as TGTGCCAGCAGTTCAAGACAGGGGATCGTAACTGAAGCTTTCTTT.

This clonotype was seen many times. The CDR3 protein is CSARGTASYEQYF. CDR3 sequence (DNA): TGCAGTGCTAGGGGTACAGCCTCCTACGAGCAGTACTTC. The chain combines TRBV20-1 with TRBJ2-7; D ambiguous. This CDR3 comprises 13 residues. CDR1 and CDR2 from the germline V gene are DFQATT and SNEGSKA (reference sequence). V lost 3 bases and J 0 bases, leaving 9 bases between the germline ends.